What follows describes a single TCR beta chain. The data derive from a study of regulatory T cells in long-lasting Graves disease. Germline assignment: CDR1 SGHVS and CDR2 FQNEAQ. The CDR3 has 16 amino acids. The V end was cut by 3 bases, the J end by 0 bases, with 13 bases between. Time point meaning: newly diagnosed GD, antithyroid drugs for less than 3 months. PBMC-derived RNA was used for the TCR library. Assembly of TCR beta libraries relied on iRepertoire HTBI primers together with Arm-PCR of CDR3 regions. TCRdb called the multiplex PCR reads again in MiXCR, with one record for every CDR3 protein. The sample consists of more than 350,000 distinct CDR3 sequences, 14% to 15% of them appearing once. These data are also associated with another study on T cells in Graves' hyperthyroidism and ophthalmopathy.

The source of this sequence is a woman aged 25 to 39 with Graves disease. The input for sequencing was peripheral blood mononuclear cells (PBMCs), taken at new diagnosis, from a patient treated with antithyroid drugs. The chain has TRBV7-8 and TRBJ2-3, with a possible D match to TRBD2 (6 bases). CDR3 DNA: TGTGCCAGCAGCTTCCTCGGCCGGGGGAGCACAGATACGCAGTATTTT. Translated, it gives CASSFLGRGSTDTQYF.